Shown below are 5 T cell receptor beta chains from a single sample sequenced in a study of cytomegalovirus exposure and HLA in healthy donors (dated by TCRdb to the late 2010s). The method was the immunoSEQ multiplex PCR assay. The multiplex PCR relied on a mix of 60 forward primers for TCR Vbeta segments and 13 reverse primers for TCR Jbeta segments. TCRdb provides this immuneACCESS table in a form limited to in-frame rearrangements. Some clones are lacking; in checked studies, under half of them reflect an unresolved V gene, and why the rest are absent is not known. For this sample, the table gives 55,000 to 65,000 clones. The leading ten clones occupy 3.6% of the sample. Sequencing used PBMCs. All receptors derive from a woman between 18 and 30 years old in good health and CMV-seronegative.

This chain connects TRBV4-1 to TRBJ2-1; tentative D call: TRBD1 (6 bases). CDR1 is MGHRA, CDR2 YSYEKL, per germline. With 4 bases removed from V and 4 bases from J, the gap between germline ends came to 17 bases. The CDR3 has 16 residues. CDR3 coding DNA: TGCGCCAGCAGCCCAGACGGGTGGGGGCTATACAATGAGCAGTTCTTC. It translates to CASSPDGWGLYNEQFF.

The rearrangement uses TRBV12-5 and TRBJ1-5; no clear D gene. The length of the CDR3 is 16 residues. Per the germline V gene, CDR1 is LGHNT and CDR2 is FRNRAP. The V and J ends lost 0 bases and 3 bases respectively, with 12 bases between them. The CDR3 sequence: CASGLVLGGINQPQHF. The CDR3 region has the DNA TGTGCTAGTGGTTTGGTACTGGGCGGGATCAATCAGCCCCAGCATTTT.

V usage is TRBV7-9 and J usage is TRBJ2-3; 16 bases match TRBD2. The CDR3 spans 16 residues. Germline V gene lookup returns CDR1 SEHNR and CDR2 FQNEAQ (reference sequence). Trimming took 4 bases from V and 4 from J; bases not matched to a gene: 2. The CDR3 sequence: CASSSGTSGGADTQYF. The CDR3 DNA follows: TGTGCCAGCAGCTCAGGGACTAGCGGGGGGGCAGATACGCAGTATTTT.

The rearrangement uses TRBV11-3 and TRBJ2-7, with TRBD2 matching 12 bases. There are 15 residues in the CDR3. J was trimmed by 2 bases and V by 3 bases; bases with no gene match: 2. In germline, CDR1 is SGHNT, CDR2 YENEEA. The CDR3 DNA follows: TGTGCCAGCAGCTTCCGGACTAGCGGGGCCTACGAGCAGTACTTC. It is translated as CASSFRTSGAYEQYF.

About this clone: In the same sample, other DNA sequences code for this CDR3. The rearrangement joins TRBV11-3 to TRBJ2-7; 8 bases match TRBD1. V shed 3 bases and J 2 bases; nucleotides not matched to a gene: 3. Germline loops: CDR1 SGHNT, CDR2 YENEEA. This CDR3 region has 14 residues. CDR3 protein: CASSLGTGAYEQYF. The CDR3 DNA reads as TGTGCCAGCAGCTTGGGGACAGGAGCCTACGAGCAGTACTTC.